This is a list of T cell receptor beta chains from one sample in a study of T cells expressing NK-cell markers. TCRdb re-called the 5' RACE reads and shows each CDR3 protein once, DNA omitted. The data include 350,000 to 400,000 distinct CDR3 sequences; the top ten clones carry about 10%. The sample consisted of blood T cells: a sorted CD56 or NKG2C T cell subset, CD4+ or CD8+ T cells, or bulk PBMC T cells (not recorded which). The receptors were sampled from a woman aged 50 to 65 in good health. The CDR3 runs from the conserved cysteine through the conserved F or W.

j_call: TRBJ2-5; v_call: TRBV11-2; cdr3_aa: CASSSSGQGAETQYF
j_call: TRBJ2-1; v_call: TRBV20-1; cdr3_aa: CSARDGLAVRSYNEQFF
j_call: TRBJ2-1; v_call: TRBV10-3; cdr3_aa: CAISRANEQFF
j_call: TRBJ1-2; v_call: TRBV10-3; cdr3_aa: CAISESADGYTF
j_call: TRBJ1-2; v_call: TRBV19; cdr3_aa: CASSIRQGYGYTF
j_call: TRBJ2-3; v_call: TRBV20-1; cdr3_aa: CSARGYRTLDTQYF
j_call: TRBJ2-1; v_call: TRBV20-1; cdr3_aa: CSARDPGTSLYNEQFF
j_call: TRBJ2-5; v_call: TRBV19; cdr3_aa: CASSIQGMETQYF
j_call: TRBJ1-2; v_call: TRBV20-1; cdr3_aa: CSASQQGLIGYTF
j_call: TRBJ1-4; v_call: TRBV5-1; cdr3_aa: CASSSRDAPEKLFF
j_call: TRBJ2-5; v_call: TRBV12-3/TRBV12-4; cdr3_aa: CASSLFQGGRVQYF
j_call: TRBJ2-4; v_call: TRBV11-3; cdr3_aa: CASSLFRSAKNIQYF
j_call: TRBJ2-5; v_call: TRBV27; cdr3_aa: CASRRLAGRVGQETQYF
j_call: TRBJ2-2; v_call: TRBV2; cdr3_aa: CASSSRPDTGELFF
j_call: TRBJ2-7; v_call: TRBV5-1; cdr3_aa: CASSLELPGQGSEQYF
j_call: TRBJ2-5; v_call: TRBV5-1; cdr3_aa: CASSAAGLADQETQYF
j_call: TRBJ2-1; v_call: TRBV5-1; cdr3_aa: CASSTGLAGRWYNEQFF
j_call: TRBJ2-7; v_call: TRBV20-1; cdr3_aa: CSARPVPDEQYF
j_call: TRBJ2-3; v_call: TRBV6-4; cdr3_aa: CASSAGDRGTDTQYF
j_call: TRBJ1-6; v_call: TRBV19; cdr3_aa: CASSMFWEANSPLHF
j_call: TRBJ1-1; v_call: TRBV10-2; cdr3_aa: CASSPGQGQPNTEAFF
j_call: TRBJ2-1; v_call: TRBV7-9; cdr3_aa: CASSLASGRLNEQFF
j_call: TRBJ1-2; v_call: TRBV29-1; cdr3_aa: CSVVTDRSYGYTF
j_call: TRBJ2-3; v_call: TRBV5-6; cdr3_aa: CASRVERGTDTQYF
j_call: TRBJ1-2; v_call: TRBV6-5; cdr3_aa: CASSPQDSPFGDGYTF
j_call: TRBJ2-1; v_call: TRBV20-1; cdr3_aa: CSARVEAGPYNEQFF
j_call: TRBJ1-2; v_call: TRBV20-1; cdr3_aa: CSARDPRGNYGYTF
j_call: TRBJ2-6; v_call: TRBV2; cdr3_aa: CASSVEGSGANVLTF
j_call: TRBJ1-5; v_call: TRBV12-3/TRBV12-4; cdr3_aa: CASGQRTGNQPQHF
j_call: TRBJ1-5; v_call: TRBV7-8; cdr3_aa: CASSSGVRGQPQHF
j_call: TRBJ2-7; v_call: TRBV6-5; cdr3_aa: CASSYGGQSYEQYF
j_call: TRBJ1-6; v_call: TRBV25-1; cdr3_aa: CASTQGNRSPLHF
j_call: TRBJ2-1; v_call: TRBV12-3/TRBV12-4; cdr3_aa: CASSPTSGRRDEQFF
j_call: TRBJ2-5; v_call: TRBV2; cdr3_aa: CARRILETQYF
j_call: TRBJ2-7; v_call: TRBV7-9; cdr3_aa: CASSSRGGYEQYF
j_call: TRBJ2-6; v_call: TRBV13; cdr3_aa: CASSTPQDSGANVLTF
j_call: TRBJ2-1; v_call: TRBV7-8; cdr3_aa: CASRGTSAPGVNEQFF
j_call: TRBJ1-5; v_call: TRBV10-3; cdr3_aa: CAISESTRRGGQPQHF
j_call: TRBJ1-4; v_call: TRBV25-1; cdr3_aa: CASSRWTGVNEKLFF
j_call: TRBJ2-5; v_call: TRBV20-1; cdr3_aa: CSARPGLAQETQYF
j_call: TRBJ2-1; v_call: TRBV11-2; cdr3_aa: CASSLAELSYNEQFF
j_call: TRBJ2-2; v_call: TRBV4-1; cdr3_aa: CASSQTIPNTGELFF
j_call: TRBJ2-1; v_call: TRBV14; cdr3_aa: CASSQGALYNEQFF
j_call: TRBJ2-2; v_call: TRBV5-6; cdr3_aa: CASSSEDREVNTGELFF
j_call: TRBJ2-2; v_call: TRBV6-5; cdr3_aa: CASSYGAGGVTGELFF